This entry lists 18 T cell receptor beta chains sequenced from one sample in a study of T cell repertoires in cytomegalovirus infection. Each CDR3 protein is one row after TCRdb ran MiXCR on the reads. The sample yields around 530,000 distinct CDR3 sequences, about 25% seen once. The sample taken for sequencing was PBMCs. The receptors stem from a human donor in good health (CMV status not recorded). Some clones in this sample may be carry-over from other donors' samples.

This clonotype was found a few times. V and J are TRBV7-6 and TRBJ2-1, with 9 bases aligning to TRBD2. Trimming at V came to 1 base and at J to 13 bases, leaving 2 bases not matched to a gene. In germline, CDR1 is SGHVS, CDR2 FNYEAQ. This CDR3 has 12 residues. As DNA, the CDR3 is TGTGCCAGCAGCTTAGGCGGGAGGGCCCAGTTCTTC. This encodes CASSLGGRAQFF.

This clonotype was detected a few times. This chain links TRBV19 with TRBJ2-5, with D maybe TRBD2 (6 bases). This CDR3 comprises 15 residues. The germline V gene has CDR1 LNHDA and CDR2 SQIVND (reference sequence). Between the trimmed V and J ends, which lost 3 bases and 5 bases, there was a span of 16 bases. CDR3 sequence reads: CASSIQRALSETQYF. For the CDR3, the DNA is TGTGCCAGTAGTATTCAGCGGGCACTTTCGGAGACCCAGTACTTC.

This clonotype occurred a few times. This rearrangement joins TRBV12-3 or TRBV12-4 to TRBJ2-1; TRBD2 matches at 9 bases. Unmatched junction bases numbered 21, after V lost 5 bases and J lost 1 base. The CDR3 is made up of 21 amino acids. The CDR3 nucleotides are TGTGCCAGCAGTCTCCGCGGGGCGGGAGGGCCCTCGGTAGGATCCTACAATGAGCAGTTCTTC. Translating it yields CASSLRGAGGPSVGSYNEQFF.

The chain uses TRBV15 and TRBJ2-7, with D tentatively TRBD1 or TRBD2 (6 bases each). The ends were cut back, 0 bases at V and 5 bases at J, with 11 bases in the middle. The germline gives CDR1 LNHNV, CDR2 YYDKDF (reference sequence). This CDR3 region has 14 residues. CDR3 amino acids: CATSRDRGRHEQYF. The DNA of the CDR3 is TGTGCCACCAGCAGAGATCGGGGGCGCCACGAGCAGTACTTC.

Many counts were recorded for this clonotype. The rearrangement links TRBV7-9 to TRBJ2-1, with 10 bases aligning to TRBD2. The CDR3 is made up of 15 amino acids. The germline V gene has CDR1 SEHNR and CDR2 FQNEAQ (reference sequence). The trim removed 4 bases at V and 8 bases at J, leaving 8 bases unmatched. The CDR3 sequence: CASSSIAGGGDEQFF. As DNA, the CDR3 is TGTGCCAGCAGCTCAATAGCGGGAGGTGGCGATGAGCAGTTCTTC.

This clonotype was seen a handful of times. One junction end disagrees with the germline gene, perhaps due to a read error. V is TRBV7-9 and J is TRBJ1-2, with D possibly matching TRBD1 (6 bases). Germline CDR1 reads SEHNR; CDR2 reads FQNEAQ (reference sequence). The CDR3 sequence is 13 residues long. The DNA for the CDR3 is TGTGCCAGCAGCTTACTACAGGGAATACGTGTTCTCTTC. It encodes CASSLLQGIRVLF.

This clonotype came up a few times. CDR3 loop: CASTQRGLPDTQYF. The CDR3 nucleotides are TGTGCCAGCACCCAGCGGGGACTCCCCGATACGCAGTATTTT. This chain joins TRBV6-5 and TRBJ2-3; 7 bases agree with TRBD2. This CDR3 region has 14 residues. CDR1 MNHEY and CDR2 SVGAGI come from the germline V gene. The V and J ends lost 7 bases and 6 bases, in that order; junction bases with no gene match: 10.

A few counts support this clonotype. The rearrangement links TRBV6-1 to TRBJ2-3; the D call may be TRBD1 or TRBD2 (5 bases each). CDR3 length equals 15 residues. V lost 0 bases and J lost 0, with 7 bases in between. CDR1 MNHNS and CDR2 SASEGT come from the germline V gene. For the CDR3, the DNA is TGTGCCAGCAGTGAAGCGGGGGACAGCACAGATACGCAGTATTTT. Its protein product is CASSEAGDSTDTQYF.

This clonotype was counted between two and nine times. The chain combines TRBV11-3 with TRBJ2-2; D not resolved. V lost 10 bases and J lost 5, with 20 bases in between. The CDR3 totals 15 residues. Germline CDR1 SGHNT, CDR2 YENEEA. The CDR3 protein is CAIPARRPNTGELFF. CDR3 DNA: TGTGCCATCCCGGCGCGCCGACCTAATACCGGGGAGCTGTTTTTT.

At least ten counts were recorded for this clonotype. This chain links TRBV7-3 with TRBJ2-5, with D hard to call. Trimming took off 3 bases at V and 5 bases at J, with 10 bases between the two ends. Per the germline V gene, CDR1 is SGHTA and CDR2 is FQGTGA. The CDR3 loop spans 13 amino acids. The CDR3: CASSFSSGETQYF. The CDR3 coding sequence is TGTGCCAGCAGCTTTAGCAGTGGGGAGACCCAGTACTTC.

This clonotype has ten or more counts. V usage is TRBV7-8 and J usage is TRBJ1-4; a weak D match, TRBD1 (5 bases). Trimming left V 0 bases short and J 8 bases short, with 10 bases between. The CDR3 consists of 14 residues. Germline CDR1 is SGHVS and CDR2 is FQNEAQ. Written as DNA, the CDR3 is TGTGCCAGCAGCTTAGCCCTGGGGGACGAAAAACTGTTTTTT. This encodes CASSLALGDEKLFF.

The chain is built from TRBV7-2 and TRBJ1-1, with D unresolved. The germline V and J ends were trimmed by 1 base and 4 bases, with 13 bases remaining between them. Germline CDR1 and CDR2: SGHTA and FQGNSA. This CDR3 contains 15 residues. This CDR3 is CASSLGDIPGTEAFF. The DNA for the CDR3 is TGTGCCAGCAGCTTAGGTGACATCCCGGGCACTGAAGCTTTCTTT. Together with reference TRBV7-2 and TRBJ1-1, the CDR3 gives the full variable domain: GAGVSQSPSNKVTEKGKDVELRCDPISGHTALYWYRQSLGQGLEFLIYFQGNSAPDKSGLPSDRFSAERTGGSVSTLTIQRTQQEDSAVYLCASSLGDIPGTEAFFGQGTRLTVV.

This chain joins TRBV6-2 or TRBV6-3 and TRBJ2-7, with 10 bases matching TRBD2. Trimming took 2 bases from V and 3 from J; bases not matched to a gene: 7. In germline, CDR1 is MNHEY, CDR2 SVGEGT. The CDR3 has 16 residues. CDR3 coding DNA: TGTGCCAGCAGTTACAGGGCTAGCGGGAGTTTCTACGAGCAGTACGTC. It translates to CASSYRASGSFYEQYV.

The chain employs TRBV6-2 or TRBV6-3 and TRBJ2-5; 11 nucleotides match TRBD2. The CDR3 is 14 residues long. After removal of 5 bases from V and 4 bases from J, the junction contained 3 bases not matched to a gene. CDR1 and CDR2 (germline): MNHEY, SVGEGT. CDR3 DNA sequence: TGTGCCAGCAGTCGGACTAGCGGGTTAGAGACCCAGTACTTC. It is translated as CASSRTSGLETQYF.

This clonotype showed up just a few times. The chain carries TRBV5-4 and TRBJ2-1; the match to TRBD2 covers 7 bases. CDR3 length: 16 amino acids. Trimming removed 0 bases from V and 6 bases from J; junction bases left unmatched: 9. Germline V CDR1 and CDR2: SGHNT, YYREEE (reference sequence). The CDR3 DNA reads as TGTGCCAGCAGCTTGGGGGGAGGGAGTCCGCCCAATGAGCAGTTCTTC. Residues: CASSLGGGSPPNEQFF.

The chain is built from TRBV9 and TRBJ1-4; D is unresolved. Between the trimmed V and J ends, which lost 2 bases and 11 bases, there was a span of 16 bases. CDR1 is SGDLS and CDR2 is YYNGEE in the germline V gene. The CDR3 is made up of 14 amino acids. CDR3 coding DNA: TGTGCCAGCAGCGTGAGGCCAGCCAAGGACAAACTGTTTTTT. It translates to CASSVRPAKDKLFF.

The chain links TRBV12-3 or TRBV12-4 to TRBJ2-3, with TRBD2 as a possible D gene (6 bases). This CDR3 contains 13 residues. Trimming took 7 bases from V and 3 from J, leaving 11 bases between them. CDR3 nucleotides: TGTGCCAGCACCGGACGGGAGACAGATACGCAGTATTTT. This sequence encodes CASTGRETDTQYF.

The chain joins TRBV7-2 to TRBJ2-3; 10 nucleotides align to TRBD2. Germline lookup yields CDR1 SGHTA and CDR2 FQGNSA. Trimming took 4 bases from V and 10 from J; bases not matched to a gene: 2. The CDR3 runs 12 residues. The CDR3 loop is CASSSSGSAQYF. Here the CDR3 DNA reads TGTGCCAGCAGCTCTAGCGGGAGTGCGCAGTATTTT.